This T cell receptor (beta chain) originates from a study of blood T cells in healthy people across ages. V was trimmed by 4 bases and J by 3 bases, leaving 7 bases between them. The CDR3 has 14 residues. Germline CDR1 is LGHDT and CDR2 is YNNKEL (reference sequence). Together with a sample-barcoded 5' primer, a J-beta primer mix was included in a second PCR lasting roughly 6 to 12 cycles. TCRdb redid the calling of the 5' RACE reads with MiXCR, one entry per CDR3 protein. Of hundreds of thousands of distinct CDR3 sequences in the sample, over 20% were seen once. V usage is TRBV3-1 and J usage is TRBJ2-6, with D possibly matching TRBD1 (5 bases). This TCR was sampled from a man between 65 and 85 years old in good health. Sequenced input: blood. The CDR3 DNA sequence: TGTGCCAGCAGCCTGACAGTTGGGGCCAACGTCCTGACTTTC. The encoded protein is CASSLTVGANVLTF.